The 5 T cell receptor beta chains given below trace back to one sample, sequenced in a study of CD8 T cells in ankylosing spondylitis. TCRdb independently ran MiXCR on the 5' RACE reads; one entry per CDR3 protein. The sample includes approximately 46,000 distinct CDR3 sequences, approximately 9.9% of them seen just once. Material: blood, either unsorted or a sorted T cell fraction (not recorded which). These receptors were obtained from a male donor with ankylosing spondylitis or in good health (not recorded which).

There are many counts of this clonotype. The gene calls are TRBV5-5 and TRBJ1-1; the D is unclear. In germline, CDR1 is SGHKS, CDR2 YYEKEE (reference sequence). This CDR3 contains 12 residues. V gave up 3 bases and J gave up 6 bases, with 9 bases separating them. DNA for the CDR3: TGTGCCAGCAGCTGGGCCGGGGCTGAAGCTTTCTTT. It translates to CASSWAGAEAFF.

This chain connects TRBV5-1 to TRBJ2-1, with a tentative D call TRBD2 (5 bases). Germline V CDR1 and CDR2: SGHRS, YFSETQ. The CDR3 is 17 residues long. The germline V and J ends were trimmed by 0 bases and 4 bases, with 17 bases remaining between them. The CDR3 nucleotides read TGCGCCAGCAGCTTGGACAGCCGTCTCTCGGGATACAATGAGCAGTTCTTC. Translated: CASSLDSRLSGYNEQFF.

In this sample, this clonotype turned up many times. The V and J genes are TRBV20-1 and TRBJ1-6, with 7 bases identical to TRBD1. The V gene end was trimmed by 3 bases and the J gene end by 4 bases; junction bases not matched to a gene: 6. The CDR3 totals 15 residues. The V gene's germline CDR1 is DFQATT and CDR2 SNEGSKA (reference sequence). The CDR3 DNA reads as TGCAGTGCTAGGGCCGGGACAGCTTATAATTCACCCCTCCACTTT. The encoded protein is CSARAGTAYNSPLHF.

This clonotype was seen at least ten times. The chain links TRBV20-1 to TRBJ2-7; possibly TRBD2 for D (5 bases). The germline gives CDR1 DFQATT, CDR2 SNEGSKA (reference sequence). The CDR3 spans 14 residues. Deletions cut 1 base from V and 7 bases from J, with 17 bases between. Written as DNA, the CDR3 is TGCAGTGCTAGAGTTCTCCGGACGGACTCTGAGCAGTACTTC. Translating gives CSARVLRTDSEQYF.

This clonotype showed up many times. J is TRBJ2-7 and V is TRBV27, with a tentative D call TRBD2 (5 bases). The CDR3 covers 12 residues. The V gene lost 5 bases and the J gene lost 3 bases, with 8 bases spanning the gap. In germline, CDR1 is MNHEY, CDR2 SMNVEV (reference sequence). CDR3 sequence: CASSAGFYEQYF. The CDR3, as DNA: TGTGCCAGCAGTGCGGGTTTCTACGAGCAGTACTTC.